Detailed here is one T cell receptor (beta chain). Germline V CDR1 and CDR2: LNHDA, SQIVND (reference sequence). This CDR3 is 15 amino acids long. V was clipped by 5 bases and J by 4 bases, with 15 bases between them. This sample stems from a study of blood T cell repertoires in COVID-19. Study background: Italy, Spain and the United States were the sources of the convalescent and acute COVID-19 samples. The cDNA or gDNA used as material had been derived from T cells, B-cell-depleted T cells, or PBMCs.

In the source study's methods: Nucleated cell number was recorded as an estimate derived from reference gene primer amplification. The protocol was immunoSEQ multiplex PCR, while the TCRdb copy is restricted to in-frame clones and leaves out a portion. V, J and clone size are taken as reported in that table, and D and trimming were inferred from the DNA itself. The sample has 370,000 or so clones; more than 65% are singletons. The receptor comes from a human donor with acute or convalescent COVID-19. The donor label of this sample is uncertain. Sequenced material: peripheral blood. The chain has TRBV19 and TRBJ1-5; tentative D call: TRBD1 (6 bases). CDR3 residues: CASSPPGQRNQPQHF. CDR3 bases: TGTGCCAGTAGTCCGCCCGGACAGCGAAATCAGCCCCAGCATTTT.